This record concerns one T cell receptor (beta chain) sequence. The sample belongs to a study of T cell changes during pregnancy in multiple sclerosis. Per the germline V gene, CDR1 is SGHTA and CDR2 is FQGNSA. The CDR3 is 16 residues long. With 1 base clipped from V and 1 base from J, the junction kept 5 bases outside the gene matches. Only in-frame clones appear in the TCRdb table, and some are missing; sequencing was by immunoSEQ multiplex PCR. The sample holds some 60,000 clones, about 88% seen once. The chain links TRBV7-2 to TRBJ2-3; 7 bases line up with TRBD2. The TCR sequence derives from a female donor in good health, enrolled as a control in a pregnancy study. The specimen comprised peripheral blood, sampled in the first trimester of pregnancy. CDR3 sequence (DNA): TGTGCCAGCAGCTTAGGGGGGGGGTATGGCACAGATACGCAGTATTTT. Translation: CASSLGGGYGTDTQYF.